This TCR beta chain was identified in a study of cytomegalovirus exposure and HLA in healthy donors. Looked up from germline, CDR1 is KGHSH and CDR2 is LQKENI. The CDR3 contains 16 residues. Germline trimming cut 0 bases from V and 4 bases from J; bases unmatched to any gene: 5. Notes on the study in general: Researchers catalogued 150 or so TCR beta chains as cytomegalovirus-associated.

Remarks on this clone: Antigen: not known.

The PCR employed 60 Vbeta primers together with 13 Jbeta primers. Only in-frame clones appear in the TCRdb table, and some are missing; sequencing was by immunoSEQ multiplex PCR. In the table there are 55,000 to 70,000 clones, around four fifths of which are singletons. The receptor's source is a male donor in good health and CMV-seropositive. The sequencing sample was made of PBMCs. The rearrangement links TRBV18 to TRBJ2-3, with 9 bases that match TRBD1. The CDR3 sequence is CASSPPRTGEADTQYF. As DNA, the CDR3 is TGTGCCAGCTCACCACCTCGGACAGGGGAAGCAGATACGCAGTATTTT.